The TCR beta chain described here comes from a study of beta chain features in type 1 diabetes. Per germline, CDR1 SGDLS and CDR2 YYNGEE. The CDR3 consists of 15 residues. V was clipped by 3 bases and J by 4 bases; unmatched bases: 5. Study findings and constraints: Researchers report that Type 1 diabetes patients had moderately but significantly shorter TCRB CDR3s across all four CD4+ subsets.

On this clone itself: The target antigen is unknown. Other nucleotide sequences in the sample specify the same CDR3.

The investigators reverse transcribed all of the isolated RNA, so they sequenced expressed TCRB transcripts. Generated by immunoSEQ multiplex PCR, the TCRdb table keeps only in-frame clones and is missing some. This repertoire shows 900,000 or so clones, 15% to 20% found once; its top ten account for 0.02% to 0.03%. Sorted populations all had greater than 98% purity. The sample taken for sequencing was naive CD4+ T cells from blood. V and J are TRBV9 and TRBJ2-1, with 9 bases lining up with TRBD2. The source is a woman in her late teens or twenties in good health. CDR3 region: CASSARLAVYNEQFF. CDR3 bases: TGTGCCAGCAGCGCAAGACTAGCGGTATACAATGAGCAGTTCTTC.